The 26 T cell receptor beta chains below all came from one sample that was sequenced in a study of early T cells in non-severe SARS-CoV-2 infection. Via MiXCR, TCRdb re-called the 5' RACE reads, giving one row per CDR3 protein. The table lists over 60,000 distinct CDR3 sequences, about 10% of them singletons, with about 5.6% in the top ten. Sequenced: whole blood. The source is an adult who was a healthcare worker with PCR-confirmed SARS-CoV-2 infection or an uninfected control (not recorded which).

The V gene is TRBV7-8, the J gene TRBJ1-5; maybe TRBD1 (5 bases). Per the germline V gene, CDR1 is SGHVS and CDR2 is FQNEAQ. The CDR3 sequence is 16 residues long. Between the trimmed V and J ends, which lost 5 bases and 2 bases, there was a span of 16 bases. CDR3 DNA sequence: TGTGCCAGCAGCCCGGGGGACCCCGCAGGCAATCAGCCCCAGCATTTT. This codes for CASSPGDPAGNQPQHF.

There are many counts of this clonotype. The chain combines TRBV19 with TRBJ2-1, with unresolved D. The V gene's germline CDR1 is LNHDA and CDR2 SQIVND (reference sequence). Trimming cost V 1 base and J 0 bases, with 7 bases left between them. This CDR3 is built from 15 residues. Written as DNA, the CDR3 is TGTGCCAGTAGTATAGTCCAGAGCTCCTACAATGAGCAGTTCTTC. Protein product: CASSIVQSSYNEQFF.

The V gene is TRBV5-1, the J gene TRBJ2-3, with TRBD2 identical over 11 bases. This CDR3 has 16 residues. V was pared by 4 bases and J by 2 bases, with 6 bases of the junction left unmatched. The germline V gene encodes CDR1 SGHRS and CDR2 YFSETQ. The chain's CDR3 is CASSGGTSGYTDTQYF. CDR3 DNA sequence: TGCGCCAGCAGCGGGGGGACTAGCGGCTACACAGATACGCAGTATTTT.

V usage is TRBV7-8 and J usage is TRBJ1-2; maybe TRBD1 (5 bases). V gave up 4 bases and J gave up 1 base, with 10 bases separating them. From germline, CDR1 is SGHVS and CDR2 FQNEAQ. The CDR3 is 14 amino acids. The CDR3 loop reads CASSSGTLNYGYTF. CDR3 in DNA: TGTGCCAGCAGCTCCGGGACCCTTAACTATGGCTACACCTTC.

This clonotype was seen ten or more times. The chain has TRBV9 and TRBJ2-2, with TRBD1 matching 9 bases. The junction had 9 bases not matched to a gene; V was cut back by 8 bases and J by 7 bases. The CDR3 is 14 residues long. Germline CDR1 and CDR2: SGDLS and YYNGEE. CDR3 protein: CARRGTGFRGELFF. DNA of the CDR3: TGTGCCAGACGGGGGACAGGGTTTCGCGGGGAGCTGTTTTTT.

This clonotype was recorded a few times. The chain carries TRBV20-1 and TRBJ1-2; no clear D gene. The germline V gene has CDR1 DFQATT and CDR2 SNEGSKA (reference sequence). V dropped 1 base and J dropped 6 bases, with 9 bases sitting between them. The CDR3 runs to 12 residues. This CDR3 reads CSARAPTDGYTF. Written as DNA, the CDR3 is TGCAGTGCTAGAGCCCCGACGGATGGCTACACCTTC.

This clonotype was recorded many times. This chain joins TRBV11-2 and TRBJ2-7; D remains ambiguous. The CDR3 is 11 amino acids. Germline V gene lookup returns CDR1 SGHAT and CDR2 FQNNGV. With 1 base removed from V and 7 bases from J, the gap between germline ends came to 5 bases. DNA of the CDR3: TGTGCCAGCAGCTTAGTATGGGAGCAGTACTTC. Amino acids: CASSLVWEQYF.

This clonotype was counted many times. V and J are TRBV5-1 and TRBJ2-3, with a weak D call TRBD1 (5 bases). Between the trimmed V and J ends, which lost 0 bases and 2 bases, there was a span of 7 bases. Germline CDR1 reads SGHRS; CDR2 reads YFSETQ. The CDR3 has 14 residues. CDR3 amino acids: CASSLVRDTDTQYF. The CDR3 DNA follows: TGCGCCAGCAGCTTGGTCAGGGACACAGATACGCAGTATTTT.

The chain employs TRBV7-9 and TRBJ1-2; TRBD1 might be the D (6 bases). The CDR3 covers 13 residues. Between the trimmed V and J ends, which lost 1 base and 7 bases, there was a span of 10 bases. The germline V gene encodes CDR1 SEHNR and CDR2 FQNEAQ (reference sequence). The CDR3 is CASSLGQDLGYTF. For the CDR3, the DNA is TGTGCCAGCAGCTTAGGACAGGACCTTGGCTACACCTTC. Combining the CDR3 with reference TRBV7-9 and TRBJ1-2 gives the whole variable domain DTGVSQNPRHKITKRGQNVTFRCDPISEHNRLYWYRQTLGQGPEFLTYFQNEAQLEKSRLLSDRFSAERPKGSFSTLEIQRTEQGDSAMYLCASSLGQDLGYTFGSGTRLTVV.

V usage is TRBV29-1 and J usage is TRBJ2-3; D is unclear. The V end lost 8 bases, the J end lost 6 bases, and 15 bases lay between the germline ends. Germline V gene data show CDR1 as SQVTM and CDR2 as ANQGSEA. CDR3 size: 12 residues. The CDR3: CSLVPSSDTQYF. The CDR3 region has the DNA TGCAGCCTAGTCCCTTCTTCTGATACGCAGTATTTT.

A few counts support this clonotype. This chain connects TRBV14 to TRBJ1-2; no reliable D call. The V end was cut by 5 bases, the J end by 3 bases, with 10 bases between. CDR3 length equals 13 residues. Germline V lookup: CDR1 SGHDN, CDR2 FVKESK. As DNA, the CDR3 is TGTGCCAGCAGCGAACAGAGTCACTATGGCTACACCTTC. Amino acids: CASSEQSHYGYTF.

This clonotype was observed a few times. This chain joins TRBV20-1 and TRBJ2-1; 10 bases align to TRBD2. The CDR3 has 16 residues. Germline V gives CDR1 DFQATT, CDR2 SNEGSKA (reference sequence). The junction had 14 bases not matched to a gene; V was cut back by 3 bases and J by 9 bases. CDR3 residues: CSARDLASGSFSEQFF. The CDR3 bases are TGCAGTGCTAGGGACCTGGCTAGCGGGAGTTTTTCTGAGCAGTTCTTC.

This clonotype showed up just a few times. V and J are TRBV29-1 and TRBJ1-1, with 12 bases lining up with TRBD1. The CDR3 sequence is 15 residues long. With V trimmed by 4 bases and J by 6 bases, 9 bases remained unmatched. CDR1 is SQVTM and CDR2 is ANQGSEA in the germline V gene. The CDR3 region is CSVAVPGTGGSEAFF. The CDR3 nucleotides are TGCAGCGTTGCCGTTCCCGGGACAGGGGGCTCTGAAGCTTTCTTT.

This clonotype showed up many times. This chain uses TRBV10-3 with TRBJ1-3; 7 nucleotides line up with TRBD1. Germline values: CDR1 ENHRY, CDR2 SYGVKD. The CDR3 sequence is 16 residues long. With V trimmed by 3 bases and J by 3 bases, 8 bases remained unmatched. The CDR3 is CAISDPKTGFGNTIYF. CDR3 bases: TGTGCCATCAGTGACCCGAAGACAGGGTTTGGAAACACCATATATTTT.

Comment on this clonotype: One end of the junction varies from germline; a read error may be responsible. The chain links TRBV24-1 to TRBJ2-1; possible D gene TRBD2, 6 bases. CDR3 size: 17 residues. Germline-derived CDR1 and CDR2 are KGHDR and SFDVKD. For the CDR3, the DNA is TGTACCACCAGTGACAAGGGGCTAGCGCCCTCCTACAATGAGCAGTTCTTC. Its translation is CTTSDKGLAPSYNEQFF.

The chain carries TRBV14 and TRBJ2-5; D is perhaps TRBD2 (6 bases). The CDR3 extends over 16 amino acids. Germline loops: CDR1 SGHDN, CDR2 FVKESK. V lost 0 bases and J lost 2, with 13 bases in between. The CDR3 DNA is TGTGCCAGCAGCCAAGATGCAGGACTACCACAAGAGACCCAGTACTTC. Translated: CASSQDAGLPQETQYF.

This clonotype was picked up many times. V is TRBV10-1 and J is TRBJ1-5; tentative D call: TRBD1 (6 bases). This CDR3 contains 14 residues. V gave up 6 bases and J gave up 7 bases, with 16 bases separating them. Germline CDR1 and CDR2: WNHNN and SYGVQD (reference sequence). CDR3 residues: CASSPGADRQPQHF. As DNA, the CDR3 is TGCGCCAGCAGCCCGGGGGCAGATAGGCAGCCCCAGCATTTT.

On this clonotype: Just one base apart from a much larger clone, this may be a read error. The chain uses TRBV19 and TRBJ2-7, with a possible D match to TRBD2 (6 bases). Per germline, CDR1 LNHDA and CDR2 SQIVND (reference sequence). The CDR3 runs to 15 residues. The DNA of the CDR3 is TGTGCCAGTAGTATAGATGGCGGGATCTCCTACGAGCTGTACTTC. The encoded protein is CASSIDGGISYELYF.

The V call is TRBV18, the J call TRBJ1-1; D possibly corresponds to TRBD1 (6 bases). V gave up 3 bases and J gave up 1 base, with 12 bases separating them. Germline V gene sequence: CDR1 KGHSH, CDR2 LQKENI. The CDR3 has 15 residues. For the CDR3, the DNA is TGTGCCAGCTCACCCACAGGGTACCCGAACACTGAAGCTTTCTTT. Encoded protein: CASSPTGYPNTEAFF.

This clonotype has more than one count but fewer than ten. CDR3 sequence (DNA): TGTGCCAGCAGCTCACTAGCGGGGGTTGTCAATGAGCAGTTCTTC. Translated, it gives CASSSLAGVVNEQFF. The rearrangement joins TRBV7-2 to TRBJ2-1, with 11 positions matching TRBD2. CDR1 SGHTA and CDR2 FQGNSA come from the germline V gene. This CDR3 region has 15 residues. Trimming at V came to 4 bases and at J to 6 bases, leaving 5 bases not matched to a gene.

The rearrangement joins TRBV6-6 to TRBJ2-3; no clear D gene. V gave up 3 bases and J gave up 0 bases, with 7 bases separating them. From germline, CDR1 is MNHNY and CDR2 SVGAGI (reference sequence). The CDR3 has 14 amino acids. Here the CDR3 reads CASSYRASTDTQYF. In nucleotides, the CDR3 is TGTGCCAGCAGTTATCGGGCTAGCACAGATACGCAGTATTTT.

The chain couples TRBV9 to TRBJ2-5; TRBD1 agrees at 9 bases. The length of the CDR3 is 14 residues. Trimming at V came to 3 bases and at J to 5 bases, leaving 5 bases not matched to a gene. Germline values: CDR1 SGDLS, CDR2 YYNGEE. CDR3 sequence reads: CASSGTGAPETQYF. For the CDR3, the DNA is TGTGCCAGCAGCGGGACAGGGGCGCCGGAGACCCAGTACTTC.

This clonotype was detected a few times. The CDR3 nucleotides are TGTGCCAGCAGCTTCGACGGATCATACGAGCAGTACTTC. Protein product: CASSFDGSYEQYF. The V call is TRBV7-2, the J call TRBJ2-7, with D unresolved. V shed 3 bases and J shed 4 bases, with 10 bases lying between them. The CDR3 sequence is 13 residues long. The germline V gene encodes CDR1 SGHTA and CDR2 FQGNSA.

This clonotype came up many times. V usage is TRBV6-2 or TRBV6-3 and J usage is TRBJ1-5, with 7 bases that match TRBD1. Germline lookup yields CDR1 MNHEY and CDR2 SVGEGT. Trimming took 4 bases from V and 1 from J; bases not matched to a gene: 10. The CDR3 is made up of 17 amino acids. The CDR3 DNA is TGTGCCAGCAGTTCGAACCAGGGGGTATGGAGCAATCAGCCCCAGCATTTT. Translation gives CASSSNQGVWSNQPQHF.

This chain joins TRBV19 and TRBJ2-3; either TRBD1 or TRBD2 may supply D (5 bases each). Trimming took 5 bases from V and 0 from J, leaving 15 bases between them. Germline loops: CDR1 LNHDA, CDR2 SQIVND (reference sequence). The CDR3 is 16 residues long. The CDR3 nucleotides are TGTGCCAGTAGTCCTGGGACCTACCTAAGCACAGATACGCAGTATTTT. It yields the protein CASSPGTYLSTDTQYF. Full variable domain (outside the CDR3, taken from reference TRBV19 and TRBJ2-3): DGGITQSPKYLFRKEGQNVTLSCEQNLNHDAMYWYRQDPGQGLRLIYYSQIVNDFQKGDIAEGYSVSREKKESFPLTVTSAQKNPTAFYLCASSPGTYLSTDTQYFGPGTRLTVL.

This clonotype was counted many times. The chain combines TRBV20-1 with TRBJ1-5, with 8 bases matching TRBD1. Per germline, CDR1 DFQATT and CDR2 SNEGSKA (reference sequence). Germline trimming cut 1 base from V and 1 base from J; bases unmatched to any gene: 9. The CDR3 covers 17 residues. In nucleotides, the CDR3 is TGCAGTGCTAGAGGGGAAACAGGGGGAGGCAGCAATCAGCCCCAGCATTTT. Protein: CSARGETGGGSNQPQHF.